What follows are 20 T cell receptor beta chains derived from one specimen sequenced in a study of T-cell reconstitution after alpha-beta-depleted transplantation in children. Preparation of the TCRbeta library used unique molecular identifiers. TCRdb reanalysed the PCR reads using MiXCR and keeps one entry per CDR3 protein. The table shows 220,000 or so distinct CDR3 sequences, with 6.5% to 9% occurring only once. The sample was PBMCs, mostly from graft donor cells, taken 180 days after TCRalphabeta/CD19-depleted stem cell transplant. The source is a male patient between 10 and 17 years old who had a stem cell transplant for acute lymphoblastic leukemia, so the T cells may come from the graft donor.

The genes are TRBV19 and TRBJ2-7; D is possibly TRBD2 (6 bases). Trimming left V 5 bases short and J 0 bases short, with 11 bases between. CDR1 is LNHDA and CDR2 is SQIVND in the germline V gene (reference sequence). The CDR3 totals 14 residues. CDR3 bases: TGTGCCAGTAGTTGGGGACTCCGCTCCTACGAGCAGTACTTC. The encoded protein is CASSWGLRSYEQYF.

This clonotype occurred many times. The rearrangement uses TRBV7-9 and TRBJ1-2, with D possibly matching TRBD1 (6 bases). Germline-derived CDR1 and CDR2 are SEHNR and FQNEAQ (reference sequence). Trimming shortened V by 4 bases and J by 7 bases, and 13 bases separated the two germline ends. The CDR3 contains 13 residues. Here the CDR3 reads CASSSGQSAGYTF. CDR3 nucleotides: TGTGCCAGCAGCTCTGGACAGTCTGCTGGCTACACCTTC.

As regards this clonotype: With a much larger clone just one base away, this may be a read error. In this CDR3 the conserved last residue, phenylalanine or tryptophan, is missing, so a read error is likely. The chain employs TRBV29-1 and TRBJ1-2; the D gene is possibly TRBD1 (5 bases). Trimming pared 6 bases from V and 5 bases from J, leaving 16 bases between. CDR3 length equals 13 residues. The germline V gene encodes CDR1 SQVTM and CDR2 ANQGSEA. The CDR3 loop reads CSVRGAGWYGYTV. Written as DNA, the CDR3 is TGCAGCGTCCGAGGGGCAGGGTGGTATGGCTACACCGTC.

This clonotype was seen ten or more times. J is TRBJ1-6 and V is TRBV6-1; no definite D call. Per germline, CDR1 MNHNS and CDR2 SASEGT. The V and J ends lost 6 bases and 7 bases respectively, with 10 bases between them. This CDR3 has 13 amino acids. DNA of the CDR3: TGTGCCAGCAGATGGCAGCCGAATTCACCCCTCCACTTT. Its translation is CASRWQPNSPLHF.

This clonotype was seen at least ten times. The rearrangement uses TRBV6-5 and TRBJ1-1; 7 bases map to TRBD1. CDR3 length: 15 residues. Unmatched junction bases numbered 7, after V lost 2 bases and J lost 4 bases. In germline, CDR1 is MNHEY, CDR2 SVGAGI. Written as DNA, the CDR3 is TGTGCCAGCAGTTACAAAAGGGGGCATAGCACTGAAGCTTTCTTT. This encodes CASSYKRGHSTEAFF.

Ten or more counts support this clonotype. The chain joins TRBV24-1 to TRBJ1-5, with TRBD1 matching over 9 bases. Germline assignment: CDR1 KGHDR and CDR2 SFDVKD. V gave up 2 bases and J gave up 1 base; unmatched junction bases: 2. The CDR3 is 16 residues long. The CDR3 DNA sequence: TGTGCCACCAGTGATTCGGACAGGGGAAGCAATCAGCCCCAGCATTTT. This encodes CATSDSDRGSNQPQHF.

This clonotype has ten or more counts. The CDR3 coding sequence is TGTGCCAGCAGTTGGGGAGCTGGGGGCTACACCTTC. The encoded protein is CASSWGAGGYTF. The chain joins TRBV6-5 to TRBJ1-2, with unresolved D. Germline V CDR1 and CDR2: MNHEY, SVGAGI. V gave up 4 bases and J gave up 8 bases, with 11 bases separating them. There are 12 residues in the CDR3.

This clonotype was recorded at least ten times. DNA of the CDR3: TGCGCCAGCTGGTGGGGAGAGGGTCGCGGCACTGAAGCTTTCTTT. Translating gives CASWWGEGRGTEAFF. This sequence joins TRBV5-1 and TRBJ1-1; D remains unclear. Looked up from germline, CDR1 is SGHRS and CDR2 is YFSETQ. V was trimmed by 7 bases and J by 4 bases, leaving 20 bases between them. This CDR3 has 15 amino acids.

This clonotype was seen repeatedly, ten times or more. The chain carries TRBV7-9 and TRBJ2-7, with D possibly TRBD2 on 5 matching bases. Trimming removed 11 bases at V and 5 bases at J, with 13 bases between. Germline V gene sequence: CDR1 SEHNR, CDR2 FQNEAQ (reference sequence). This CDR3 spans 11 amino acids. The chain's CDR3 is CAVSAPDEQYF. The CDR3 nucleotides read TGTGCCGTTAGCGCCCCGGACGAGCAGTACTTC.

This clonotype has at least ten counts. V and J are TRBV29-1 and TRBJ2-2; maybe TRBD1 (5 bases). The germline gives CDR1 SQVTM, CDR2 ANQGSEA. The CDR3 covers 11 residues. With 6 bases removed from V and 3 bases from J, the gap between germline ends came to 5 bases. The CDR3 region has the DNA TGCAGCGTGGGGCACACCGGGGAGCTGTTTTTT. This encodes CSVGHTGELFF.

Many counts were recorded for this clonotype. This chain connects TRBV24-1 to TRBJ2-5; perhaps TRBD1 as D (5 bases). V was cut by 2 bases and J by 7 bases, with 7 bases left in between. The length of the CDR3 is 12 residues. Germline V gene lookup returns CDR1 KGHDR and CDR2 SFDVKD. CDR3 in amino acids: CATSDWQGTQYF. The CDR3 nucleotides are TGTGCCACCAGTGATTGGCAGGGGACCCAGTACTTC.

Many counts were recorded for this clonotype. The rearrangement links TRBV11-1 to TRBJ1-2; TRBD1 aligns across 7 bases. V lost 5 bases and J lost 2; bases outside the gene matches: 8. Germline V gives CDR1 SGHAT, CDR2 FQDESV (reference sequence). The CDR3 runs to 15 residues. The CDR3 coding sequence is TGTGCCAGCAGCCTCGGGACAGAGAACAACTATGGCTACACCTTC. This gives the protein CASSLGTENNYGYTF.

This clonotype showed up many times. The chain links TRBV20-1 to TRBJ1-3; tentatively, D is TRBD1 (5 bases). CDR1 DFQATT and CDR2 SNEGSKA come from the germline V gene (reference sequence). V lost 5 bases, J lost 0 bases, and 11 bases lay in between. CDR3 length: 14 residues. CDR3 amino acids: CSAPREGSGNTIYF. In nucleotides, the CDR3 is TGCAGTGCTCCCAGGGAAGGCTCTGGAAACACCATATATTTT.

This clonotype showed up just a few times. The rearrangement joins TRBV11-2 to TRBJ1-1; D is undetermined. CDR3 size: 12 residues. Trimming removed 5 bases from V and 5 bases from J, with 9 bases in between. Germline loops: CDR1 SGHAT, CDR2 FQNNGV. The CDR3 sequence: CASSPYVTEAFF. CDR3 in DNA: TGTGCCAGCAGCCCCTACGTAACTGAAGCTTTCTTT. The whole variable domain, filled in from reference TRBV11-2 and TRBJ1-1, reads EAGVAQSPRYKIIEKRQSVAFWCNPISGHATLYWYQQILGQGPKLLIQFQNNGVVDDSQLPKDRFSAERLKGVDSTLKIQPAKLEDSAVYLCASSPYVTEAFFGQGTRLTVV.

This clonotype was seen many times. The chain couples TRBV5-5 to TRBJ2-1; TRBD2 agrees at 7 bases. This CDR3 region has 14 residues. Germline V CDR1 and CDR2: SGHKS, YYEKEE (reference sequence). Trimming cost V 5 bases and J 0 bases; bases outside gene matches: 2. CDR3 loop: CASRGGDSYNEQFF. CDR3 sequence (DNA): TGTGCCAGCAGGGGAGGGGACTCCTACAATGAGCAGTTCTTC. Full variable domain (remainder filled in from reference TRBV5-5 and TRBJ2-1): DAGVTQSPTHLIKTRGQQVTLRCSPISGHKSVSWYQQVLGQGPQFIFQYYEKEERGRGNFPDRFSARQFPNYSSELNVNALLLGDSALYLCASRGGDSYNEQFFGPGTRLTVL.

This clonotype was observed many times. The chain joins TRBV9 to TRBJ2-1, with TRBD2 identical over 7 bases. Trimming took 0 bases from V and 0 from J; bases not matched to a gene: 3. There are 16 residues in the CDR3. Per germline, CDR1 SGDLS and CDR2 YYNGEE. CDR3 region: CASSVVGGSSYNEQFF. CDR3 coding DNA: TGTGCCAGCAGCGTAGTTGGCGGGAGCTCCTACAATGAGCAGTTCTTC.

This clonotype occurred many times. The chain has TRBV11-2 and TRBJ2-1; 15 bases match TRBD2. This CDR3 region has 17 residues. V was pared by 5 bases and J by 1 base, with 3 bases of the junction left unmatched. Germline CDR1 is SGHAT and CDR2 is FQNNGV. For the CDR3, the DNA is TGTGCCAGCAGCCGGACTAGCGGGGGGGTTTCCTACAATGAGCAGTTCTTC. Translating it yields CASSRTSGGVSYNEQFF.

This clonotype was recorded many times. The CDR3 sequence: CSARDPRGNSPLHF. As DNA, the CDR3 is TGCAGTGCTAGAGATCCCCGGGGTAATTCACCCCTCCACTTT. V usage is TRBV20-1 and J usage is TRBJ1-6, with D hard to call. Germline V gene data show CDR1 as DFQATT and CDR2 as SNEGSKA (reference sequence). The CDR3 is 14 amino acids. V lost 0 bases to trimming and J lost 6 bases, with 9 bases between them.

This clonotype was counted many times. The genes are TRBV12-3 or TRBV12-4 and TRBJ2-3, with D unresolved. The length of the CDR3 is 13 residues. Between the trimmed V and J ends, which lost 3 bases and 6 bases, there was a span of 10 bases. CDR3 protein: CASSLEFTDTQYF. CDR3 sequence (DNA): TGTGCCAGCAGTTTGGAATTTACGGATACGCAGTATTTT.

This clonotype showed up many times. The gene calls are TRBV7-9 and TRBJ1-4; 9 bases map to TRBD1. This CDR3 spans 17 amino acids. The J segment lost 3 bases and the V segment lost 1 base, leaving 6 bases of the junction unmatched. Looked up from germline, CDR1 is SEHNR and CDR2 is FQNEAQ (reference sequence). The CDR3 is CASSLVPGTGPNEKLFF. CDR3 in DNA: TGTGCCAGCAGCTTAGTACCCGGGACAGGGCCTAATGAAAAACTGTTTTTT.